What follows is one TCR beta chain and its context. Its cognate antigen is unknown. One heparinised draw of blood, averaging around 120 mL, came from each donor. The data originate from a study of beta chain features in type 1 diabetes. Study-wide findings and caveats: With patients and controls alike, PCR might favor shorter templates to an equal degree.

The authors reverse transcribed all of the isolated RNA, so sequencing captured expressed TCRB transcripts. Roughly 3.57 million reads on average were seen across naive, central memory and regulatory T cell samples. Sequencing was performed with immunoSEQ multiplex PCR; in TCRdb, only in-frame clones are kept and a portion is missing. There are 120,000 to 150,000 clones in the sample; about 51% occur only once, and 0.35% to 0.45% lies in the top ten. The junction had 11 bases not matched to a gene; V was cut back by 0 bases and J by 7 bases. CDR3 size: 17 residues. Germline V gives CDR1 LGHNA, CDR2 YSLEER.

This receptor was identified in a man aged 18 to 29 in good health. The chain joins TRBV4-3 to TRBJ1-2, with 10 positions matching TRBD1. Sequencing was done on a sample of Tregs from blood. This chain's CDR3 is CASSQDSRDRGLFGYTF. The CDR3 coding sequence is TGCGCCAGCAGCCAAGATAGCCGGGACAGGGGTCTTTTTGGCTACACCTTC.